This TCR beta chain comes out of a study of technical replicates of blood from a handful of donors. Germline CDR1 and CDR2: KGHSH and LQKENI. The V gene end was trimmed by 4 bases and the J gene end by 2 bases; junction bases not matched to a gene: 3. The CDR3 is 15 residues long. TCRdb keeps only in-frame clones here, not all; method: immunoSEQ multiplex PCR. Here the sample spans around 50,000 clones, roughly 95% being singletons. This TCR was recovered from a human donor in good health. The chain has TRBV18 and TRBJ1-1; 11 nucleotides agree with TRBD1. The sequencing input was T cells isolated from PBMCs. This CDR3 reads CASSQGTGGNTEAFF. The CDR3 DNA follows: TGTGCCAGCTCACAAGGGACAGGGGGTAACACTGAAGCTTTCTTT.